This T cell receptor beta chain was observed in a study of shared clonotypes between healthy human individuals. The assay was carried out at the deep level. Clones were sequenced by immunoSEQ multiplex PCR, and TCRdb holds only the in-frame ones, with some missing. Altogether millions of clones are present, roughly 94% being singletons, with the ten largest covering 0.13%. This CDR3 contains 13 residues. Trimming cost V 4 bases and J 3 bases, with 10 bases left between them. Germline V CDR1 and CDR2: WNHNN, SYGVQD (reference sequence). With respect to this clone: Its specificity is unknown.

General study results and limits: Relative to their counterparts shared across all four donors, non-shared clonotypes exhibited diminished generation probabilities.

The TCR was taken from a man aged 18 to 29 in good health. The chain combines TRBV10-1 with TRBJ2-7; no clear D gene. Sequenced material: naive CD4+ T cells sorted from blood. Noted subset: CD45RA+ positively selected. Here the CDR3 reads CASSAAVGYEQYF. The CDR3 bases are TGCGCCAGCAGTGCGGCGGTGGGCTACGAGCAGTACTTC.